Shown below are 20 T cell receptor beta chains from a single sample sequenced in a study of T cells in Graves' hyperthyroidism and ophthalmopathy (dated 2019 in TCRdb). Library prep was done by multiplex PCR. Sequenced on an Illumina HiSeq 2000. Amplification of TCR beta CDR3 regions was carried out from RNA transcripts. The first round of RT-PCR for the TCR CDR3 was performed with the HTBI primer set and the Qiagen OneStep RT-PCR kit. TCRdb trimmed public reads at Q25 via fastp, called clones via MiXCR and kept in-frame beta chains. CDR3 protein duplicates are merged, each entry listing the most common genes and DNA. The sample table shows about 330,000 distinct CDR3 sequences, and roughly 15% are seen once. The ten most abundant clones make up 30% to 40% of the sample. Sequencing input: blood. The source of these receptors is a woman between 40 and 55 years old with Graves' ophthalmopathy.

Worth noting for this clonotype: One end of the junction does not line up with germline, which may come from a read error. The rearrangement uses TRBV5-5 and TRBJ2-5; TRBD2 matches 8 bases. The V gene's germline CDR1 is SGHKS and CDR2 YYEKEE (reference sequence). This CDR3 has 15 residues. DNA of the CDR3: TGTGCCAGCAGCATATTAGCGGGGAGCCAAGAGGCCCAGTACTTC. Protein: CASSILAGSQEAQYF.

Concerning this clonotype itself: This may stem from a read error, because a much larger clone lies one nucleotide away. V and J are TRBV12-3 or TRBV12-4 and TRBJ1-2; 7 bases agree with TRBD1. Unmatched junction bases numbered 10, after V lost 8 bases and J lost 4 bases. The CDR3 runs 14 residues. The CDR3 DNA sequence: TGTGCCAGCGGCCCAAGACAGGGCGGCTATGGCTACACCTTC. This translates into CASGPRQGGYGYTF.

In its sample, this clonotype was seen a few times. J is TRBJ2-5 and V is TRBV10-3; TRBD1 might be the D (6 bases). The V and J ends lost 10 bases and 2 bases respectively, with 17 bases between them. CDR3 length: 14 residues. The germline V gene has CDR1 ENHRY and CDR2 SYGVKD. The DNA for the CDR3 is TGTGCCACCCTCCAGCCAGGGGAACAAGAGACCCAGTACTTC. This gives the protein CATLQPGEQETQYF.

This clonotype was found many times. The genes are TRBV6-1 and TRBJ1-1; 12 positions agree with TRBD1. CDR1 and CDR2 (germline): MNHNS, SASEGT. Trimming removed 5 bases from V and 0 bases from J; junction bases left unmatched: 10. This CDR3 has 18 residues. The CDR3: CASSPGDRGRSLNTEAFF. CDR3 nucleotide sequence: TGTGCCAGCAGTCCAGGGGACAGGGGGCGATCCTTGAACACTGAAGCTTTCTTT.

With respect to this clonotype: A much larger clone lies a single base off, so this may be a read error. This chain links TRBV5-1 with TRBJ2-1, with TRBD2 identical over 11 bases. The J call may be mistaken, given a closer DNA end match to TRBJ2-7. Germline V CDR1 and CDR2: SGHRS, YFSETQ. The CDR3 runs to 14 residues. The CDR3 nucleotides read TGCGCCAGCAGCATACTAGCGGGGGCCAATGAGCAGTACTTC. Its translation is CASSILAGANEQYF.

This clonotype was recorded many times. The junction departs from the called germline gene at one end, perhaps through a read error. The rearrangement links TRBV12-3 or TRBV12-4 to TRBJ1-1; 7 nucleotides align to TRBD1. The CDR3 totals 13 residues. This CDR3 reads CASRLGGNTEAFF. CDR3 nucleotide sequence: TGTGCCAGCAGATTAGGGGGCAACACTGAAGCTTTCTTT.

This clonotype was detected ten times or more. V gene TRBV6-1 combines with J gene TRBJ1-5; D gene ambiguous. V was trimmed by 6 bases and J by 0 bases, leaving 9 bases between them. The germline CDR1 and CDR2 sequences are MNHNS and SASEGT. The CDR3 has 14 amino acids. The CDR3 DNA sequence: TGTGCCAGCAGCCCCGGCGGTAGCAATCAGCCCCAGCATTTT. Its protein product is CASSPGGSNQPQHF.

The rearrangement uses TRBV20-1 and TRBJ1-1; 9 bases are a match to TRBD1. The CDR3 runs to 15 residues. CDR1 and CDR2 from the germline V gene are DFQATT and SNEGSKA (reference sequence). Trimming cost V 3 bases and J 6 bases; bases outside gene matches: 11. This chain's CDR3 is CSASSLTGGLPEAFF. The CDR3 nucleotides read TGCAGTGCTAGCTCCTTAACAGGGGGCTTACCTGAAGCTTTCTTT.

This chain links TRBV2 with TRBJ2-7, with D uncertain. The CDR3 sequence is 13 residues long. V was clipped by 6 bases and J by 5 bases, with 14 bases between them. The germline gives CDR1 SNHLY, CDR2 FYNNEI. This CDR3 reads CASRGPVGHEQYF. CDR3 bases: TGTGCCAGCAGGGGTCCGGTCGGCCACGAGCAGTACTTC.

Only a few counts were recorded for this clonotype. The J gene is TRBJ1-5, the V gene TRBV27; 10 nucleotides match TRBD1. This CDR3 contains 15 residues. Germline CDR1 is MNHEY and CDR2 is SMNVEV (reference sequence). Germline trimming cut 6 bases from V and 7 bases from J; bases unmatched to any gene: 9. The CDR3 DNA is TGTGCCAGCAGACTCGGGACAGGGGATTTACAGCCCCAGCATTTT. Protein sequence: CASRLGTGDLQPQHF.

This clonotype has at least ten counts. The chain carries TRBV19 and TRBJ2-1; no firm D call. Germline V gives CDR1 LNHDA, CDR2 SQIVND (reference sequence). V dropped 3 bases and J dropped 5 bases, with 17 bases sitting between them. The CDR3 sequence is 16 residues long. The chain's CDR3 is CASSIVVGFVDNEQFF. DNA for the CDR3: TGTGCCAGTAGTATTGTGGTGGGGTTTGTAGACAATGAGCAGTTCTTC.

This clonotype was recorded at least ten times. CDR3 sequence: CASSEFSHSNEQFF. CDR3 coding DNA: TGTGCCAGCAGTGAATTTTCCCATTCGAATGAGCAGTTCTTC. The genes are TRBV2 and TRBJ2-1; D uncertain. The CDR3 is 14 residues long. V shed 2 bases and J shed 7 bases, with 12 bases lying between them. Per the germline V gene, CDR1 is SNHLY and CDR2 is FYNNEI.

In its sample, this clonotype was seen many times. The genes are TRBV28 and TRBJ1-2; D is undetermined. Trimming took off 3 bases at V and 0 bases at J, with 11 bases between the two ends. Germline V gene lookup returns CDR1 MDHEN and CDR2 SYDVKM. The CDR3 spans 15 residues. The CDR3 here is CASSFWTDSNYGYTF. For the CDR3, the DNA is TGTGCCAGCAGTTTTTGGACGGACTCTAACTATGGCTACACCTTC.

The chain links TRBV3-1 to TRBJ2-2; 7 nucleotides line up with TRBD2. J was trimmed by 5 bases and V by 4 bases; bases with no gene match: 4. Looked up from germline, CDR1 is LGHDT and CDR2 is YNNKEL (reference sequence). This CDR3 contains 14 residues. CDR3 nucleotide sequence: TGTGCCAGCAGCCTGAACGGGGGGACCGGGGAGCTGTTTTTT. Protein: CASSLNGGTGELFF.

The chain employs TRBV20-1 and TRBJ2-6, with 8 bases fitting TRBD1. After removal of 0 bases from V and 4 bases from J, the junction contained 5 bases not matched to a gene. The CDR3 sequence is 16 residues long. Germline values: CDR1 DFQATT, CDR2 SNEGSKA (reference sequence). The CDR3 is CSARDQGAGGANVLTF. The CDR3 nucleotides are TGCAGTGCTAGAGATCAGGGGGCGGGCGGGGCCAACGTCCTGACTTTC.

This clonotype was counted ten times or more. V usage is TRBV28 and J usage is TRBJ2-7; 10 positions match TRBD1. V gave up 6 bases and J gave up 1 base; unmatched junction bases: 3. CDR3 length equals 14 residues. Germline CDR1 and CDR2: MDHEN and SYDVKM. The CDR3 is CASRKGQGSYEQYF. CDR3 in DNA: TGTGCCAGCAGGAAGGGACAGGGGTCCTACGAGCAGTACTTC.

This clonotype was observed a few times. V is TRBV15 and J is TRBJ1-1, with 8 bases lining up with TRBD1. CDR3 length equals 13 residues. The J segment lost 7 bases and the V segment lost 4 bases, leaving 5 bases of the junction unmatched. CDR1 is LNHNV, CDR2 YYDKDF, per germline (reference sequence). As DNA, the CDR3 is TGTGCCACCAGCATACAGGGGGGTATTGAAGCTTTCTTT. Amino acids: CATSIQGGIEAFF.

This clonotype was seen at least ten times. V usage is TRBV7-2 and J usage is TRBJ1-4; 9 bases map to TRBD1. V was clipped by 4 bases and J by 7 bases; unmatched bases: 1. CDR1 SGHTA and CDR2 FQGNSA come from the germline V gene. The CDR3 sequence is 13 residues long. The CDR3 DNA sequence: TGTGCCAGCAGCTCGACAGGGGGTGAAAAACTGTTTTTT. Its translation is CASSSTGGEKLFF.

This clonotype was detected ten times or more. Germline and junction disagree at one end, which may indicate a read error. This chain connects TRBV28 to TRBJ2-7; 11 positions match TRBD2. Germline V gene sequence: CDR1 MDHEN, CDR2 SYDVKM. This CDR3 is 16 amino acids long. The CDR3 sequence is CASSPLSSGRTYVQYF. The DNA of the CDR3 is TGTGCCAGCAGTCCACTTTCTAGCGGGAGGACTTACGTGCAGTACTTC.

This clonotype was counted at least ten times. V and J are TRBV5-4 and TRBJ2-2; 8 nucleotides agree with TRBD1. This CDR3 contains 16 residues. Germline V gene lookup returns CDR1 SGHNT and CDR2 YYREEE (reference sequence). The ends lost 4 bases at V and 1 base at J; junction bases unmatched: 6. The CDR3 DNA reads TGTGCCAGCAGCCTTGGACAGGGCTTGAACACCGGGGAGCTGTTTTTT. Translated: CASSLGQGLNTGELFF. Complete variable domain (other parts from reference TRBV5-4 and TRBJ2-2): ETGVTQSPTHLIKTRGQQVTLRCSSQSGHNTVSWYQQALGQGPQFIFQYYREEENGRGNFPPRFSGLQFPNYSSELNVNALELDDSALYLCASSLGQGLNTGELFFGEGSRLTVL.